This paragraph reports one T cell receptor beta chain. These data are taken from a study of shared T cell receptors in the human thymus. Germline V lookup: CDR1 SGHTA, CDR2 FQGNSA. The CDR3 has 17 residues. V dropped 5 bases and J dropped 0; count of bases not matched to a gene: 6. Only in-frame clones appear in the TCRdb table, and some are missing; sequencing was by immunoSEQ multiplex PCR. This table has hundreds of thousands of clones, 85% to 90% appearing once. These data also formed part of another study, on human thymus T cells. That study reports: V and J gene usage appeared biased in thymic and blood repertoires.

The sample comprised thymocytes. The chain uses TRBV7-2 and TRBJ2-1; 11 positions match TRBD2. The clonotype was recovered from a boy in the first two years of life with a congenital heart defect. The CDR3 region is CASSLRLAGRSYNEQFF. The CDR3, as DNA: TGTGCCAGCAGCCTACGACTAGCGGGACGCTCCTACAATGAGCAGTTCTTC.